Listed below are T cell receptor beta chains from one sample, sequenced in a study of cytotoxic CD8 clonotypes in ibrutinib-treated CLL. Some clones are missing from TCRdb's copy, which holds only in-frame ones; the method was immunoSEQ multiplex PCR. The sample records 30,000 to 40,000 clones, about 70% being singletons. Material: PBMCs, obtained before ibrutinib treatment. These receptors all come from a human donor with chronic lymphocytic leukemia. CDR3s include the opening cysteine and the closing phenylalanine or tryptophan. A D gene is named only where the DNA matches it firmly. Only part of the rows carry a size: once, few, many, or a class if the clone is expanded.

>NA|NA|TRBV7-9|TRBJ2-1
TGTGCCAGCAGCGGGACACACCTGGGCTCCTACAATGAGCAGTTCTTC
CASSGTHLGSYNEQFF
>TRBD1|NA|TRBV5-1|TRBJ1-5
TGCGCCAGCAGCTCGGGACAGTTGGATCAGCCCCAGCATTTT
CASSSGQLDQPQHF
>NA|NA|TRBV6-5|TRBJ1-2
TGTGCCAGCAGTTACTCGAAGTCGGGCTACACCTTC
CASSYSKSGYTF
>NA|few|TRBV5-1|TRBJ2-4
TGCGCCAGCAGCCGAGGGATCGAGGCAGGAAAAAACATTCAGTACTTC
CASSRGIEAGKNIQYF
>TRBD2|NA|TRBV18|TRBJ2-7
TGTGCCAGCTCACCACCTGGGCTAGCGGGATACGAGCAGTACTTC
CASSPPGLAGYEQYF
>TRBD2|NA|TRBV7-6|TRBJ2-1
TGTGCCAGCAGCTGGGACCGTAGCGGGAGTAACTACAATGAGCAGTTCTTC
CASSWDRSGSNYNEQFF
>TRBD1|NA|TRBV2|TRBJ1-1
TGTGCCAGCAATGAACAGGGGCCGAGAGGGACTGAAGCTTTCTTT
CASNEQGPRGTEAFF
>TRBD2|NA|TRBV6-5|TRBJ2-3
TGTGCCAGCAGTTACTCGATGCAACTGGGACTACGTACGCAGTATTTT
CASSYSMQLGLRTQYF
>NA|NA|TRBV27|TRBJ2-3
TGTGCCAGCAGTACCTGGCTCACAGATACGCAGTATTTT
CASSTWLTDTQYF
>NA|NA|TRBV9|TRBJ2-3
TGTGCCAGCAGCGTTTCCGGGGAAGATACGCAGTATTTT
CASSVSGEDTQYF
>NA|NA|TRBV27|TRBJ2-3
TGTGCCAGCAGTACGAACTTCTTTAGCACAGATACGCAGTATTTT
CASSTNFFSTDTQYF
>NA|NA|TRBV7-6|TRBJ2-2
TGTGCCAGCAGCTTAGCCGAGGGGACGGGGGAGCTGTTTTTT
CASSLAEGTGELFF
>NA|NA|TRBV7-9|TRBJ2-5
TGTGCCAGCAGCTTCTGGGCGATCCAAGAGACCCAGTACTTC
CASSFWAIQETQYF
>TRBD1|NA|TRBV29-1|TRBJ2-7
TGCAGCGTTCGTAGACAGGGTCTCTACGAGCAGTACTTC
CSVRRQGLYEQYF
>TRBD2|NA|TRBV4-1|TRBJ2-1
TGCGCCAGCAGCCAAGATCCAGGGACTAGGGTAAATGAGCAGTTCTTC
CASSQDPGTRVNEQFF
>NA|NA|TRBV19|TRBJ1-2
TGTGCCAGTAGTATAGAAATCGCCCCGCAGTATGGCTACACCTTC
CASSIEIAPQYGYTF
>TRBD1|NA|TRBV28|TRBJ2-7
TGTGCCAGCAAACGCCGGGACAGGACCTACGAGCAGTACTTC
CASKRRDRTYEQYF
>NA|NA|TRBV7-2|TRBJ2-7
TGTGCCAGCAGCGTCCGGTGGGGAGAGCAGTACTTC
CASSVRWGEQYF
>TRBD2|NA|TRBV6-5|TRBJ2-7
TGTGCCAGCAGTTACTCGGGCGGGGGGGTCTACGAGCAGTACTTC
CASSYSGGGVYEQYF
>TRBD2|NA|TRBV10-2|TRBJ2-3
TGCGCCAGCGGGGGAGCGGGAACAGATACGCAGTATTTT
CASGGAGTDTQYF
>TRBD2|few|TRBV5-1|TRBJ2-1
TGCGCCAGCAGCTTTTCAGCGGGGGGTGTCAATGAGCAGTTCTTC
CASSFSAGGVNEQFF
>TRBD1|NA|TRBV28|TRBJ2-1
TGTGCCAGCAGCCAGGACAGGGAGAACAATGAGCAGTTCTTC
CASSQDRENNEQFF
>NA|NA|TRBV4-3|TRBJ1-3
TGCGCCAGCAGCCCAGGGGCCTCTGGAAACACCATATATTTT
CASSPGASGNTIYF
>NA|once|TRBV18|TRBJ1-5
TGTGCCAGCTCACCGCAAAACGCAGGGGGCAATCAGCCCCAGCATTTT
CASSPQNAGGNQPQHF
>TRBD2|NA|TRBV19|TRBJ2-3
TGTGCCAGTAGACGGACTAGCGGGGGCACAGATACGCAGTATTTT
CASRRTSGGTDTQYF
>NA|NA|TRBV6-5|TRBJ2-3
TGTGCCAGCAGTTACACAGGCAAGGGAGATACGCAGTATTTT
CASSYTGKGDTQYF
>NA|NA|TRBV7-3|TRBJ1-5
TGTGCCAGCAGCTTAACGGAAGCCGGACCCCAGCATTTT
CASSLTEAGPQHF
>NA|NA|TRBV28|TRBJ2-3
TGTGCCAGCAGTCCGACGGGACATACGCAGTATTTT
CASSPTGHTQYF
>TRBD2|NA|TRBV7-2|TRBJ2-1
TGTGCCAGCAGCTTAAGTAGAATAGCGGGGTACCTCCAGTTCTTC
CASSLSRIAGYLQFF
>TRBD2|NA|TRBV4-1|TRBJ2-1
TGCGCCAGCAGCCAAGATGGGCTAGCGGGCGAACATGAGCAGTTCTTC
CASSQDGLAGEHEQFF
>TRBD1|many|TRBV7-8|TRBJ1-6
TGTGCCAGCAGCCCTCAAATCAACAGGGGACTCCACTTT
CASSPQINRGLHF
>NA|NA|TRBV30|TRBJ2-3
TGTGCCTGGAGTGTACGAGCGGGTACGCAGTATTTT
CAWSVRAGTQYF
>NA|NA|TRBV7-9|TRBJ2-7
TGTGCCAGCAGCTCCGAGATGTACGAGCAGTACTTC
CASSSEMYEQYF
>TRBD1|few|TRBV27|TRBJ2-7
TGTGCCAGCAGTACGGGGACAGGGTTGGGGGAGCAGTACTTC
CASSTGTGLGEQYF
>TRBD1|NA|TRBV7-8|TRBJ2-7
TGTGCCAGCAGCTTAGAGGACAGGGGGCATTGGGAGCAGTACTTC
CASSLEDRGHWEQYF
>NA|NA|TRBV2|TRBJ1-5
TGTGCCAGCAGTGAGGGGGACATACGCAATCAGCCCCAGCATTTT
CASSEGDIRNQPQHF
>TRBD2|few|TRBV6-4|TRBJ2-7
TGTGCCAGCAGTGAAGTGATAGCGGGAGGTGACTACGAGCAGTACTTC
CASSEVIAGGDYEQYF
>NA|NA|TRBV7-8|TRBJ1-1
TGTGCCAGCAGCTTAACTAGTGGGAACACTGAAGCTTTCTTT
CASSLTSGNTEAFF
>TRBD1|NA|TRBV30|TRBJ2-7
TGTGCCTGCTCAACAGGGGGCCTGGACTACGAGCAGTACTTC
CACSTGGLDYEQYF
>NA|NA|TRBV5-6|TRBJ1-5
TGTGCCAGCAGCTTGTCCGGGTTTCGGCCCCAGCATTTT
CASSLSGFRPQHF
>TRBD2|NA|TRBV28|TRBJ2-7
TGTGCCAGCAGTTTGGGGACTAGCGGGACGAAGGAGCAGTACTTC
CASSLGTSGTKEQYF
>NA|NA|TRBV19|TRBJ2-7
TGTGCCAGTAGTATAGCTGGGAACTACTACTACGAGCAGTACTTC
CASSIAGNYYYEQYF
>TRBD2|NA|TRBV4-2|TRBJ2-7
TGTGCCAGCAGCCCTAGGGGACTAGCTTTGGAGCAGTACTTC
CASSPRGLALEQYF
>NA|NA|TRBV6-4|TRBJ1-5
TGTGCCGGGAGAAAAGGTCAGCCCCAGCATTTT
CAGRKGQPQHF
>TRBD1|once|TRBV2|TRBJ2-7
TGTGCCAGCAGTAGGACAGGGCAAAGGAACGAGCAGTACTTC
CASSRTGQRNEQYF
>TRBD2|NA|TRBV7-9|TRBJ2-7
TGTGCCAGCAGCCCAGGTCTGGGACTAGCGGGGACCTCCTACGAGCAGTACTTC
CASSPGLGLAGTSYEQYF
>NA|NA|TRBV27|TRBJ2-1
TGTGCCAGCAGTTTACGCGGGTACTCCTACAATGAGCAGTTCTTC
CASSLRGYSYNEQFF
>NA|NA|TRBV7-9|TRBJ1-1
TGTGCCAGCAGCTTAGAAACGAACACTGAAGCTTTCTTT
CASSLETNTEAFF
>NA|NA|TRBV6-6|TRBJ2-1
TGTGCCAGCAGTTCCACGGACGGTTACAATGAGCAGTTCTTC
CASSSTDGYNEQFF
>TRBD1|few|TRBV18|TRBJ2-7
TGTGCCAGCTCGAGGACAGGGGGCTACGAGCAGTACTTC
CASSRTGGYEQYF
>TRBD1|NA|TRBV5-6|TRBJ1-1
TGTGCCAGCAGAACGACAGGGGGCAGCACTGAAGCTTTCTTT
CASRTTGGSTEAFF
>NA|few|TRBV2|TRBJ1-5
TGTGCCAGCAGTAAGTCGAGCAATCAGCCCCAGCATTTT
CASSKSSNQPQHF
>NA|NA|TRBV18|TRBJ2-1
TGTGCCAGCTCACCACCCAGGGCCAGCTCCTACAATGAGCAGTTCTTC
CASSPPRASSYNEQFF
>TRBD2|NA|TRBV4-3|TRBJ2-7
TGCGCCAGCAGCCCGTTAGCGGGAGAGGGCTACGAGCAGTACTTC
CASSPLAGEGYEQYF
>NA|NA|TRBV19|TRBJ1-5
TGTGCCAGTAGTATTATGGGGTCTGCCAATCAGCCCCAGCATTTT
CASSIMGSANQPQHF
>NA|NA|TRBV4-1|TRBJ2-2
TGCGCCAGCAGCCCGACAAGTTTGAACACCGGGGAGCTGTTTTTT
CASSPTSLNTGELFF
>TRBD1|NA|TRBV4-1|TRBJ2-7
TGCGCCAGCAGCCAAGACAGGGGGACCTTATACGAGCAGTACTTC
CASSQDRGTLYEQYF
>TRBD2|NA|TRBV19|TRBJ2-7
TGTGCCAGTAGTATAGTAGCGGGGAGCTACGAGCAGTACTTC
CASSIVAGSYEQYF